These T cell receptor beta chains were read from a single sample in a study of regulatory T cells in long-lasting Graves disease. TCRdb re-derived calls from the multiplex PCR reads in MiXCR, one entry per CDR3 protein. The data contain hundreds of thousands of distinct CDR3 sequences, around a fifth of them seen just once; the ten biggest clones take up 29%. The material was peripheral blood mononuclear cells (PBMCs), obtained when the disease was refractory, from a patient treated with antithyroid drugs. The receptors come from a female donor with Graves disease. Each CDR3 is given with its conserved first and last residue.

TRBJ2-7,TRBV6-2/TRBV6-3,CASSSRLAGVWYEQYF
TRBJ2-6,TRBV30,CAWSIPRGANVLTF
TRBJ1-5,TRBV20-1,CSAGGLWGLDNQPQHF
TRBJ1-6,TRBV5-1,CASSLNRGQDSPLHF
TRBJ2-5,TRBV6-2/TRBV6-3,CASTDLTGSSETQYF
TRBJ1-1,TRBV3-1,CASSQALGLNTEAFF
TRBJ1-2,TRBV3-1,CASSQHVGSNYGYTF
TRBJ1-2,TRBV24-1,CATSATGPDYGYTF
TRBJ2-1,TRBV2,CASRPGTSTYNEQFF
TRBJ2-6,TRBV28,CASSRTPIYGTPGGGANVLTF
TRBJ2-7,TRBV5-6,CASSLGGASYEQYF
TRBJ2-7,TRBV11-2,CASSLDLGQKEYF
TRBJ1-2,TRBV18,CASSPGQEALWYGYTF
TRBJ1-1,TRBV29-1,CSLTGTGLTEAFF
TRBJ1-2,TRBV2,CASSGQGFDGYTF
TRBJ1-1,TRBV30,CAWISRGLIEAFF
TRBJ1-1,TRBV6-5,CASSYVSDTEAFF
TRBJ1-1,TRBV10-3,CAISALVGPMNTEAFF
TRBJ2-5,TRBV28,CASETRYIPETQYF
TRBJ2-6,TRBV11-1,CASMGETGANVLTF
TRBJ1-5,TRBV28,CASSLNRGRGGVTPQHF
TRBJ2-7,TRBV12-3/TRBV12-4,CASSLGRSGYEQYF
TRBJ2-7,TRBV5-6,CASVPRMGGEQYF
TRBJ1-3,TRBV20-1,CSAAGTGAGNTIYF
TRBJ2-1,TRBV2,CASSVIGILSYNEQFF
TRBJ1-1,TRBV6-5,CASSYFGRKMNTEAFF
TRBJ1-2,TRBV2,CASSFPPGQSYGYTF
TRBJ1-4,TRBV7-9,CASSDVVATNEKLFF
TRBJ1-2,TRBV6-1,CASRPDRAGGYTF